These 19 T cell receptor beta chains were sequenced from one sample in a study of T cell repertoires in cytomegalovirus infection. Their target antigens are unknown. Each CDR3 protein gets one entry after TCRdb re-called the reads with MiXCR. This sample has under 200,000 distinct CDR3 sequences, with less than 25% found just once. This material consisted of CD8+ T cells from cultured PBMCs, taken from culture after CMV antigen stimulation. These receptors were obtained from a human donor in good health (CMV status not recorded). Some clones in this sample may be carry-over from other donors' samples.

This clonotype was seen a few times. The CDR3 DNA reads as TGCGCCAGCAGCCAAGATTCCCCTCCTAGCGGGGCCTACAATGAGCAGTTCTTC. Encoded protein: CASSQDSPPSGAYNEQFF. The rearrangement uses TRBV4-1 and TRBJ2-1; 9 bases line up with TRBD2. Germline assignment: CDR1 MGHRA and CDR2 YSYEKL. Losses at the gene ends were 0 bases for V and 2 bases for J; bases not matched to a gene: 8. The CDR3 totals 18 residues.

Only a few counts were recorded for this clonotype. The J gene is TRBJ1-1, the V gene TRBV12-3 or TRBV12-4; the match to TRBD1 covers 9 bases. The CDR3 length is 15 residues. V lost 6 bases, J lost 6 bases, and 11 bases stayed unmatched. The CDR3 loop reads CASRPTGTGKPEAFF. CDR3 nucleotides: TGTGCCAGCAGGCCAACCGGGACAGGGAAACCTGAAGCTTTCTTT.

CDR3 loop: CASSAQGRRNEQFF. CDR3 DNA sequence: TGTGCCAGCAGCGCCCAAGGCCGCCGAAATGAGCAGTTCTTC. This chain joins TRBV6-1 and TRBJ2-1; D gene ambiguous. From germline, CDR1 is MNHNS and CDR2 SASEGT. The CDR3 covers 14 residues. Trimming pared 6 bases from V and 7 bases from J, leaving 16 bases between.

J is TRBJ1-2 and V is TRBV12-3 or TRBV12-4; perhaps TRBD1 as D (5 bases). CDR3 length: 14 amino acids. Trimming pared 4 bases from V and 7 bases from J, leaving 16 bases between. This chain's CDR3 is CASSSGTVLGGYTF. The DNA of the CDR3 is TGTGCCAGCAGTTCTGGGACTGTACTAGGTGGCTACACCTTC.

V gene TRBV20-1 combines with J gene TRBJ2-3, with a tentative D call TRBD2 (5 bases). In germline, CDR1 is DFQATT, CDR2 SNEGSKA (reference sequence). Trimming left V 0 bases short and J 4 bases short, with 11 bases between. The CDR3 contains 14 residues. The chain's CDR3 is CSARDLSSPDTQYF. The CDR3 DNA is TGCAGTGCTAGAGATCTGTCTAGCCCAGATACGCAGTATTTT.

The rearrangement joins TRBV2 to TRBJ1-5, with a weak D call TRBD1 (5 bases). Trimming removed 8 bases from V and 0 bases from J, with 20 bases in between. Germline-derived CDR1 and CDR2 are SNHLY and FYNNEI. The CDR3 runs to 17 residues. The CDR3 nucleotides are TGTGCCAGCTCAAAGGGAGACAGAGATTATAGCAATCAGCCCCAGCATTTT. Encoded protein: CASSKGDRDYSNQPQHF.

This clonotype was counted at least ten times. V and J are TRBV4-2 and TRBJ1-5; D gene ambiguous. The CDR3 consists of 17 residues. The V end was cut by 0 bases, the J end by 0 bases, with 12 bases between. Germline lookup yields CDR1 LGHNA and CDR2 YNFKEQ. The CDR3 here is CASSQDLPGYSNQPQHF. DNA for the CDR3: TGTGCCAGCAGCCAAGATCTGCCGGGTTATAGCAATCAGCCCCAGCATTTT.

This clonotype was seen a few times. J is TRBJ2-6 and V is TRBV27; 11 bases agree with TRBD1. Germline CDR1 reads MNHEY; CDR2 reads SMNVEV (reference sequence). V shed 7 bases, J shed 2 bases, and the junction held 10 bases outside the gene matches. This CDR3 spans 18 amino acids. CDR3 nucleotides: TGTGCCAGCATGGGAGAACCGGGACAGGGGGCTGGGGCCAACGTCCTGACTTTC. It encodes CASMGEPGQGAGANVLTF. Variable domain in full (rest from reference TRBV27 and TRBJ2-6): EAQVTQNPRYLITVTGKKLTVTCSQNMNHEYMSWYRQDPGLGLRQIYYSMNVEVTDKGDVPEGYKVSRKEKRNFPLILESPSPNQTSLYFCASMGEPGQGAGANVLTFGAGSRLTVL.

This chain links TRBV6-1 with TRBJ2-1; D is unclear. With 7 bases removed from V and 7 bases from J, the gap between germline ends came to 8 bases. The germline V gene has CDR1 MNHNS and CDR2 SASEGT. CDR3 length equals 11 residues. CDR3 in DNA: TGTGCCAGCACTGTTGGAAATGAGCAGTTCTTC. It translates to CASTVGNEQFF.

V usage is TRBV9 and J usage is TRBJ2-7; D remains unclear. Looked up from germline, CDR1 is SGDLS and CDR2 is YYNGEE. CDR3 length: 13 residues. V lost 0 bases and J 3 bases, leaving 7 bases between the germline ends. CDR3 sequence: CASSVGQYYEQYF. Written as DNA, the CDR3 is TGTGCCAGCAGCGTAGGGCAATACTACGAGCAGTACTTC.

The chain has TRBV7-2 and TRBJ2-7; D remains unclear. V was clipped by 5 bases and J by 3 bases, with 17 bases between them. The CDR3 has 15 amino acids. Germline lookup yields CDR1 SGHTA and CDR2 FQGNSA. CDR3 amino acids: CASSPGVGFGYEQYF. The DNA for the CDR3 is TGTGCCAGCAGCCCTGGGGTGGGGTTTGGCTACGAGCAGTACTTC.

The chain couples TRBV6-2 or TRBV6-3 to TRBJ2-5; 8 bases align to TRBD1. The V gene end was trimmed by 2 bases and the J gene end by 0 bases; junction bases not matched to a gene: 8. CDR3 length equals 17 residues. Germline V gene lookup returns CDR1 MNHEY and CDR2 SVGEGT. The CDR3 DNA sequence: TGTGCCAGCAGTTACCCCAACAGGGGGTTCGACCAAGAGACCCAGTACTTC. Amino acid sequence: CASSYPNRGFDQETQYF.

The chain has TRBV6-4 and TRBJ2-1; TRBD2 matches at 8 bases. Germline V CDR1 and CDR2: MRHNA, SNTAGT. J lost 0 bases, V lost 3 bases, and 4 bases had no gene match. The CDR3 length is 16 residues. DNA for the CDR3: TGTGCCAGCAGTGAAATGGGGACTAGCTCCTACAATGAGCAGTTCTTC. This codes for CASSEMGTSSYNEQFF.

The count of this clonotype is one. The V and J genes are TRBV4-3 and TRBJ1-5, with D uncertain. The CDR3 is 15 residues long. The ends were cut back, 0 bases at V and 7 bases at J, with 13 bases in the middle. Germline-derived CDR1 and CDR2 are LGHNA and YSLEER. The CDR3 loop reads CASSQDRGKGQPQHF. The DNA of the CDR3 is TGCGCCAGCAGCCAAGATCGCGGGAAGGGACAGCCCCAGCATTTT.

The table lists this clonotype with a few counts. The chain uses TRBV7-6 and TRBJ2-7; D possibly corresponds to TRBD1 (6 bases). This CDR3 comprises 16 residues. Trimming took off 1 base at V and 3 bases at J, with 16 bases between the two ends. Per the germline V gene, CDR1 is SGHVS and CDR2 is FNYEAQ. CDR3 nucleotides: TGTGCCAGCAGCTTAGAGGTGGGGGCAGGAAGCTACGAGCAGTACTTC. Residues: CASSLEVGAGSYEQYF.

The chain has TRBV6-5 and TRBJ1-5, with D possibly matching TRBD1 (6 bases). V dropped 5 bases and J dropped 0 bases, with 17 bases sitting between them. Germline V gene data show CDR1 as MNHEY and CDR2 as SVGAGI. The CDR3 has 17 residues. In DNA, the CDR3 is TGTGCCAGCAGTCCCCTAGGACAGACCCTTAGCAATCAGCCCCAGCATTTT. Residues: CASSPLGQTLSNQPQHF.

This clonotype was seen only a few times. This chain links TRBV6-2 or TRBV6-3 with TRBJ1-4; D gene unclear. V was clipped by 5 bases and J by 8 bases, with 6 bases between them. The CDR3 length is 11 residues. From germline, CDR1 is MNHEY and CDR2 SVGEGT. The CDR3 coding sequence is TGTGCCAGCAGTCCTCGAGAAAAACTGTTTTTT. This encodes CASSPREKLFF.

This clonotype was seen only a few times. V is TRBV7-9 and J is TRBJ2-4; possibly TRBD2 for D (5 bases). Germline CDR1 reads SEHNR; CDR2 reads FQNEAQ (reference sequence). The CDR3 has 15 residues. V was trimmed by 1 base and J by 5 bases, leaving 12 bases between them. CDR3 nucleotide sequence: TGTGCCAGCAGCTTAGGGGAGAGTAGTCAAAACATTCAGTACTTC. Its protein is CASSLGESSQNIQYF.

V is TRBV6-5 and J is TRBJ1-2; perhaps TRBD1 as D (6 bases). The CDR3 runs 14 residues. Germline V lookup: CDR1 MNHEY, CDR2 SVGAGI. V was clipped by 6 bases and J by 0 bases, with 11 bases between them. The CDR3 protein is CASSEQGANYGYTF. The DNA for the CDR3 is TGTGCCAGCAGCGAACAGGGAGCTAACTATGGCTACACCTTC.